Listed here are 30 T cell receptor beta chains from one sample, sequenced in a study of CD8 T cells in ankylosing spondylitis. TCRdb re-analysed the 5' RACE reads in MiXCR, keeping a single row per CDR3 protein. The data show around 39,000 distinct CDR3 sequences, roughly 12% seen once. Sample: synovial fluid, either unsorted or a sorted T cell fraction (not recorded which). The receptors shown here come from a male donor with ankylosing spondylitis.

This clonotype was detected ten times or more. The chain couples TRBV11-1 to TRBJ2-7; TRBD1 matches 8 bases. The CDR3 extends over 14 amino acids. CDR1 and CDR2 (germline): SGHAT, FQDESV (reference sequence). V lost 3 bases, J lost 2 bases, and 3 bases stayed unmatched. The CDR3, as DNA: TGTGCCAGCAGCTTTGGGACAGGTACCTACGAGCAGTACTTC. Translating gives CASSFGTGTYEQYF.

This clonotype was seen many times. The chain is built from TRBV20-1 and TRBJ2-7, with D maybe TRBD1 (6 bases). The V gene's germline CDR1 is DFQATT and CDR2 SNEGSKA (reference sequence). Trimming cost V 3 bases and J 2 bases, with 29 bases left between them. This CDR3 spans 19 amino acids. The CDR3 reads CSASSMAQGIGLWAYEQYF. For the CDR3, the DNA is TGCAGTGCTAGTTCTATGGCACAGGGAATTGGGTTGTGGGCCTACGAGCAGTACTTC.

This clonotype was detected a few times. CDR3 DNA sequence: TGTGCCAGCAGCCAAGACCCGCTTTTTCACACAGGACCCTACGAGCAGTACTTC. Its protein is CASSQDPLFHTGPYEQYF. The chain has TRBV4-2 and TRBJ2-7, with a tentative D call TRBD1 (5 bases). Germline V CDR1 and CDR2: LGHNA, YNFKEQ. This CDR3 is built from 18 residues. The V gene lost 0 bases and the J gene lost 2 bases, with 20 bases spanning the gap.

This clonotype was recorded a few times. The chain employs TRBV7-9 and TRBJ2-5; possible D gene TRBD2, 5 bases. Trimming removed 0 bases from V and 5 bases from J, with 7 bases in between. CDR3 length: 13 amino acids. The germline V gene encodes CDR1 SEHNR and CDR2 FQNEAQ (reference sequence). In DNA, the CDR3 is TGTGCCAGCAGCTTAGCGGGAGCGGAGACCCAGTACTTC. This translates into CASSLAGAETQYF.

The gene calls are TRBV12-3 or TRBV12-4 and TRBJ2-7; D is undetermined. Trimming shortened V by 5 bases and J by 9 bases, and 23 bases separated the two germline ends. The CDR3 runs to 15 residues. The CDR3 DNA is TGTGCCAGCAGTATCGACACCTCACGTTCGCTAGGGCAGTACTTC. Translated: CASSIDTSRSLGQYF.

The rearrangement joins TRBV28 to TRBJ2-1, with TRBD1 identical over 9 bases. J lost 7 bases, V lost 4 bases, and 5 bases had no gene match. Germline V gives CDR1 MDHEN, CDR2 SYDVKM. The CDR3 sequence is 14 residues long. The CDR3 region has the DNA TGTGCCAGCAGTTCCTTGGGGACAGGGAATGAGCAGTTCTTC. It yields the protein CASSSLGTGNEQFF.

The chain couples TRBV28 to TRBJ1-1, with D unclear. The CDR3 extends over 13 amino acids. CDR1 and CDR2 (germline): MDHEN, SYDVKM. V lost 7 bases and J lost 4, with 13 bases in between. CDR3 nucleotides: TGTGCCAGCAATTCAGGTCGGGGCACTGAAGCTTTCTTT. This translates into CASNSGRGTEAFF.

The CDR3 DNA reads TGTGCCACTATGGGGTTCCCTCACAATGAGCAGTTCTTC. Amino acid sequence: CATMGFPHNEQFF. The genes are TRBV7-9 and TRBJ2-1; D gene unclear. The CDR3 runs to 13 residues. V gave up 10 bases and J gave up 5 bases, with 15 bases separating them. Germline V CDR1 and CDR2: SEHNR, FQNEAQ (reference sequence).

This clonotype was found many times. The chain uses TRBV4-2 and TRBJ2-1; 10 nucleotides line up with TRBD2. The V segment lost 0 bases and the J segment 4 bases; nucleotides outside the gene matches: 3. This CDR3 contains 16 residues. The germline CDR1 and CDR2 sequences are LGHNA and YNFKEQ. The DNA of the CDR3 is TGTGCCAGCAGCCAAGATCAAGCGGGGGGGTACAATGAGCAGTTCTTC. Translation gives CASSQDQAGGYNEQFF.

This clonotype turned up a few times. The rearrangement uses TRBV6-1 and TRBJ2-1; D unclear. Deletions cut 6 bases from V and 2 bases from J, with 14 bases between. CDR3 length: 15 residues. Germline V CDR1 and CDR2: MNHNS, SASEGT. In DNA form, the CDR3 reads TGTGCCAGCAGCCCAGGATCCCCCGCCTACAATGAGCAGTTCTTC. This codes for CASSPGSPAYNEQFF.

The chain carries TRBV4-2 and TRBJ1-6, with a tentative D call TRBD1 (5 bases). Trimming took 0 bases from V and 8 from J, leaving 11 bases between them. The germline V gene has CDR1 LGHNA and CDR2 YNFKEQ. The CDR3 runs 15 residues. The CDR3 sequence: CASSQDEEGHSPLHF. CDR3 coding DNA: TGTGCCAGCAGCCAAGATGAGGAGGGGCATTCACCCCTCCACTTT.

This clonotype occurred many times. The chain uses TRBV20-1 and TRBJ2-2; D unresolved. CDR1 is DFQATT, CDR2 SNEGSKA, per germline (reference sequence). The CDR3 is 14 amino acids. Trimming removed 0 bases from V and 4 bases from J, with 9 bases in between. Here the CDR3 DNA reads TGCAGTGCTAGAGATATACAGATCACCGGGGAGCTGTTTTTT. Its translation is CSARDIQITGELFF.

This clonotype was found many times. This chain joins TRBV7-9 and TRBJ2-1; the match to TRBD1 covers 10 bases. V dropped 2 bases and J dropped 7; count of bases not matched to a gene: 2. The CDR3 runs 14 residues. Germline V lookup: CDR1 SEHNR, CDR2 FQNEAQ (reference sequence). The CDR3 DNA follows: TGTGCCAGCAGCTTATGGGACAGGGGTAATGAGCAGTTCTTC. The encoded protein is CASSLWDRGNEQFF.

Many counts were recorded for this clonotype. The chain uses TRBV6-4 and TRBJ2-2; D ambiguous. Deletions cut 3 bases from V and 0 bases from J, with 14 bases between. CDR3 size: 17 residues. Germline-derived CDR1 and CDR2 are MRHNA and SNTAGT. The DNA of the CDR3 is TGTGCCAGCAGTGATATAAGTTCCGAAGCGAACACCGGGGAGCTGTTTTTT. Its translation is CASSDISSEANTGELFF.

This chain uses TRBV7-9 with TRBJ2-5; the D is unclear. Germline values: CDR1 SEHNR, CDR2 FQNEAQ (reference sequence). Trimming stripped 0 bases from V and 6 bases from J, with 5 bases between. This CDR3 spans 12 amino acids. The CDR3 spells CASSLAWKTQYF. The CDR3 nucleotides read TGTGCCAGCAGCTTAGCGTGGAAGACCCAGTACTTC.

This clonotype was counted a few times. V is TRBV6-5 and J is TRBJ1-2, with D tentatively TRBD1 (6 bases). Germline CDR1 and CDR2: MNHEY and SVGAGI. V lost 0 bases and J lost 4, with 12 bases in between. This CDR3 spans 15 amino acids. CDR3 nucleotides: TGTGCCAGCAGTTACTCGAGTTCCAGGGGCTATGGCTACACCTTC. It translates to CASSYSSSRGYGYTF.

The J gene is TRBJ2-5, the V gene TRBV2; 7 bases map to TRBD1. J lost 5 bases, V lost 6 bases, and 9 bases had no gene match. This CDR3 region has 14 residues. Germline V gives CDR1 SNHLY, CDR2 FYNNEI. The chain's CDR3 is CASRLQGMSETQYF. In DNA, the CDR3 is TGTGCCAGCAGGTTACAGGGGATGTCGGAGACCCAGTACTTC.

This clonotype came up a few times. This chain joins TRBV4-3 and TRBJ2-1; 10 bases match TRBD2. Losses at the gene ends were 0 bases for V and 3 bases for J; bases not matched to a gene: 8. The length of the CDR3 is 18 residues. Germline V gene data show CDR1 as LGHNA and CDR2 as YSLEER. The CDR3 here is CASSQDGTSVSYYNEQFF. In DNA form, the CDR3 reads TGCGCCAGCAGCCAAGACGGGACTAGCGTCTCGTACTACAATGAGCAGTTCTTC.

This clonotype has at least ten counts. The chain joins TRBV7-2 to TRBJ2-1; D perhaps matches TRBD1 (6 bases). The V gene's germline CDR1 is SGHTA and CDR2 FQGNSA. CDR3 length equals 15 residues. V lost 5 bases and J lost 2, with 13 bases in between. CDR3 DNA: TGTGCCAGCAGCCCAACAGGGTTTACCTACAATGAGCAGTTCTTC. Its translation is CASSPTGFTYNEQFF.

This clonotype was counted many times. The CDR3 DNA is TGCGCCAGCAGCCCTATCCTAATTAGCGGGAGTTCCTACAATGAGCAGTTCTTC. Translating it yields CASSPILISGSSYNEQFF. The V and J genes are TRBV5-1 and TRBJ2-1; 9 nucleotides match TRBD2. The trim removed 4 bases at V and 1 base at J, leaving 12 bases unmatched. The CDR3 extends over 18 amino acids. The germline CDR1 and CDR2 sequences are SGHRS and YFSETQ.

This clonotype was seen at least ten times. V gene TRBV5-5 combines with J gene TRBJ1-6; weak D call: TRBD1 (6 bases). V lost 0 bases, J lost 5 bases, and 12 bases lay in between. From germline, CDR1 is SGHKS and CDR2 YYEKEE (reference sequence). This CDR3 is built from 16 residues. CDR3 in amino acids: CASSLEGGGNNSPLHF. The CDR3 nucleotides read TGTGCCAGCAGCTTGGAAGGAGGGGGGAATAATTCACCCCTCCACTTT.

This clonotype appeared a few times. This chain connects TRBV5-8 to TRBJ1-1; D remains ambiguous. This CDR3 has 14 residues. Trimming left V 1 base short and J 0 bases short, with 7 bases between. In germline, CDR1 is SGHTS, CDR2 YDEGEE. CDR3 in DNA: TGTGCCAGCAGCTTGTATCACCTGAACACTGAAGCTTTCTTT. It yields the protein CASSLYHLNTEAFF.

Only a few counts were recorded for this clonotype. This chain uses TRBV7-6 with TRBJ1-4; TRBD1 agrees at 9 bases. Per the germline V gene, CDR1 is SGHVS and CDR2 is FNYEAQ. Germline trimming cut 2 bases from V and 5 bases from J; bases unmatched to any gene: 9. The CDR3 length is 17 residues. CDR3 sequence (DNA): TGTGCCAGCAGCTTAACACCGGGACAGGGTCGGAATGAAAAACTGTTTTTT. Its translation: CASSLTPGQGRNEKLFF. The entire variable domain, with the rest obtained from reference TRBV7-6 and TRBJ1-4, is as follows: GAGVSQSPRYKVTKRGQDVALRCDPISGHVSLYWYRQALGQGPEFLTYFNYEAQQDKSGLPNDRFSAERPEGSISTLTIQRTEQRDSAMYRCASSLTPGQGRNEKLFFGSGTQLSVL.

This clonotype has just a few counts. V gene TRBV12-5 combines with J gene TRBJ2-7; possible D gene TRBD1, 5 bases. With 3 bases removed from V and 2 bases from J, the gap between germline ends came to 11 bases. Germline values: CDR1 LGHNT, CDR2 FRNRAP. This CDR3 region has 14 residues. CDR3 sequence reads: CASGFGRAPYEQYF. The CDR3 coding sequence is TGTGCTAGTGGTTTTGGCAGGGCCCCCTACGAGCAGTACTTC.

J is TRBJ2-7 and V is TRBV9, with 7 positions matching TRBD1. The CDR3 is 14 amino acids. The junction had 5 bases not matched to a gene; V was cut back by 0 bases and J by 5 bases. CDR1 is SGDLS, CDR2 YYNGEE, per germline. CDR3 DNA sequence: TGTGCCAGCAGCGTAGCCGGGACAGCCAACGAGCAGTACTTC. Protein sequence: CASSVAGTANEQYF.

This clonotype was detected ten times or more. The V and J genes are TRBV9 and TRBJ2-1, with D perhaps assigned TRBD1 or TRBD2 (6 bases each). Trimming removed 0 bases at V and 10 bases at J, with 14 bases between. CDR1 is SGDLS and CDR2 is YYNGEE in the germline V gene. There are 14 residues in the CDR3. CDR3 sequence reads: CASSVVGGPREQFF. DNA for the CDR3: TGTGCCAGCAGCGTAGTAGGGGGGCCCCGGGAGCAGTTCTTC.

The V gene is TRBV11-3, the J gene TRBJ2-1; a possible D gene is TRBD2 (5 bases). CDR3 length: 13 amino acids. The V and J ends lost 2 bases and 6 bases respectively, with 8 bases between them. Germline V gene sequence: CDR1 SGHNT, CDR2 YENEEA. The CDR3 region is CASSLIEGNEQFF. CDR3 nucleotide sequence: TGTGCCAGCAGCTTAATCGAGGGCAATGAGCAGTTCTTC.

This clonotype was recorded many times. V is TRBV20-1 and J is TRBJ2-1; no reliable D call. V lost 0 bases to trimming and J lost 5 bases, with 11 bases between them. The germline CDR1 and CDR2 sequences are DFQATT and SNEGSKA (reference sequence). The CDR3 runs to 14 residues. Here the CDR3 DNA reads TGCAGTGCTAGAGATCTTTGGCTCCACAATGAGCAGTTCTTC. This codes for CSARDLWLHNEQFF.

This clonotype was recorded many times. This chain links TRBV12-3 or TRBV12-4 with TRBJ1-2, with TRBD1 matching over 8 bases. CDR3 length equals 13 residues. The V segment lost 6 bases and the J segment 5 bases; nucleotides outside the gene matches: 5. The CDR3 here is CASSATGAYGYTF. CDR3 DNA: TGTGCCAGCAGCGCGACAGGGGCTTATGGCTACACCTTC.

This clonotype has a count of ten or more. V usage is TRBV9 and J usage is TRBJ2-1, with TRBD2 matching 10 bases. The CDR3 contains 17 residues. Germline lookup yields CDR1 SGDLS and CDR2 YYNGEE. Trimming removed 0 bases from V and 3 bases from J; junction bases left unmatched: 6. The CDR3 bases are TGTGCCAGCAGCGTAGCCCAAGCGGGAGGGGGCTACAATGAGCAGTTCTTC. Translating it yields CASSVAQAGGGYNEQFF.